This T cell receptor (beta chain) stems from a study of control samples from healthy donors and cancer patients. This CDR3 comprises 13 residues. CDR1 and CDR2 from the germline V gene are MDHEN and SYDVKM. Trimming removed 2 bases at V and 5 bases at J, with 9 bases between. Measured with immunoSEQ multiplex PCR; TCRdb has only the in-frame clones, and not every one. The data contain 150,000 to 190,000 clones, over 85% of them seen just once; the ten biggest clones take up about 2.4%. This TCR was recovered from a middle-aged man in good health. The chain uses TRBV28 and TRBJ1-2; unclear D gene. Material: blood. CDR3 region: CASSLDQPYGYTF. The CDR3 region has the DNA TGTGCCAGCAGTTTAGACCAGCCATATGGCTACACCTTC.